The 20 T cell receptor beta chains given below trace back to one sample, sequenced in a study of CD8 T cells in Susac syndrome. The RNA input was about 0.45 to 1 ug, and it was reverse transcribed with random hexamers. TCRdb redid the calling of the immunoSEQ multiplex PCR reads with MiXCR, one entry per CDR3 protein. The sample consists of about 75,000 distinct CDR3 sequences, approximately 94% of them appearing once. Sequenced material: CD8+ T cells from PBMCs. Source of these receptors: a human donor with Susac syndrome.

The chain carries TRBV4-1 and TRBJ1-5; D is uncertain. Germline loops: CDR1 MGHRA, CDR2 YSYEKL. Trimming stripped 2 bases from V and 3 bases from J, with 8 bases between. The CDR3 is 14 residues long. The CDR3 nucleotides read TGCGCCAGCAGCCAAAGCGGGGACAATCAGCCCCAGCATTTT. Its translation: CASSQSGDNQPQHF.

This CDR3 reads CASEGAAGELFF. DNA of the CDR3: TGTGCCAGTGAGGGGGCAGCCGGGGAGCTGTTTTTT. This chain joins TRBV12-3 or TRBV12-4 and TRBJ2-2, with TRBD1 matching over 7 bases. Losses at the gene ends were 9 bases for V and 6 bases for J; bases not matched to a gene: 4. The CDR3 extends over 12 amino acids.

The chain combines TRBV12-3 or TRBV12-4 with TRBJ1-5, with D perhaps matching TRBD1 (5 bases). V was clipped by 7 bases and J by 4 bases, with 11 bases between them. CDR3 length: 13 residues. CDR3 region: CASTGGVNQPQHF. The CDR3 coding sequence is TGTGCCAGCACTGGAGGGGTGAATCAGCCCCAGCATTTT.

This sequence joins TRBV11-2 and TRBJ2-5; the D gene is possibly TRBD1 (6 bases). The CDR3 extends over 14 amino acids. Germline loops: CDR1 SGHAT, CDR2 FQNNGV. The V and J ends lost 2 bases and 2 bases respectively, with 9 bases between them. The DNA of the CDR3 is TGTGCCAGCAGCTTATTGCAGGGGCAAGAGACCCAGTACTTC. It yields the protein CASSLLQGQETQYF.

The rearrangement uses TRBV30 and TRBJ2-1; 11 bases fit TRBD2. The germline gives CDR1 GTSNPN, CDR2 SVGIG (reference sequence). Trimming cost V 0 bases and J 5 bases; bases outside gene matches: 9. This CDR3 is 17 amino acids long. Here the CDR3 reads CAWSVPRIAGGDNEQFF. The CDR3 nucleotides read TGTGCCTGGAGTGTACCACGGATAGCGGGGGGGGACAATGAGCAGTTCTTC.

CDR3 sequence (DNA): TGTGCCAGCAGCCCCCCGAAGGATGAGCAGTTCTTC. Translation: CASSPPKDEQFF. V and J are TRBV6-6 and TRBJ2-1; D remains ambiguous. The CDR3 extends over 12 amino acids. Germline assignment: CDR1 MNHNY and CDR2 SVGAGI (reference sequence). Between the trimmed V and J ends, which lost 6 bases and 8 bases, there was a span of 11 bases.

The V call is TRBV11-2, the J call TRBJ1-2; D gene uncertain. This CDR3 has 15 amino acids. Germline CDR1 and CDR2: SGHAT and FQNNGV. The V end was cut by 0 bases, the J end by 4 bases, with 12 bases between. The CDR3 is CASSLEGSGGYGYTF. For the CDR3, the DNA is TGTGCCAGCAGCTTAGAAGGTTCAGGAGGCTATGGCTACACCTTC.

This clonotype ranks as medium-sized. The CDR3 sequence: CASSLGGGNQPQHF. CDR3 bases: TGTGCCAGCAGCTTAGGGGGGGGCAATCAGCCCCAGCATTTT. J is TRBJ1-5 and V is TRBV13; TRBD1 might be the D (5 bases). The V and J ends lost 0 bases and 2 bases respectively, with 5 bases between them. This CDR3 comprises 14 residues. Germline values: CDR1 PRHDT, CDR2 FYEKMQ (reference sequence).

The CDR3 sequence: CSAHGLVTHNEQFF. CDR3 coding DNA: TGCAGTGCCCACGGACTAGTAACCCACAATGAGCAGTTCTTC. The chain has TRBV20-1 and TRBJ2-1; 7 bases fit TRBD2. This CDR3 spans 14 amino acids. Germline V gives CDR1 DFQATT, CDR2 SNEGSKA (reference sequence). With 6 bases clipped from V and 5 bases from J, the junction kept 10 bases outside the gene matches.

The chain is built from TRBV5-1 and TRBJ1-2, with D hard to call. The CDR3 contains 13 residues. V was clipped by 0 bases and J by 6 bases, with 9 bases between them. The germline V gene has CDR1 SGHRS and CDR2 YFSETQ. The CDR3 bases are TGCGCCAGCAGCTTGGCGGGGTCGGATGGCTACACCTTC. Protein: CASSLAGSDGYTF.

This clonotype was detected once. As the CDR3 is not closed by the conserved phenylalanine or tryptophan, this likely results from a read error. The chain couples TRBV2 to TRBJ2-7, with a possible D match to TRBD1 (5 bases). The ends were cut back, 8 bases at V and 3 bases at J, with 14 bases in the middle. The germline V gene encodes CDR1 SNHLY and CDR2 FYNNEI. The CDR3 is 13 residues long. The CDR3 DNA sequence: TGTGCCAGCGTCGACAGAGCCCACTACGAGCAGTACCTC. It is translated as CASVDRAHYEQYL.

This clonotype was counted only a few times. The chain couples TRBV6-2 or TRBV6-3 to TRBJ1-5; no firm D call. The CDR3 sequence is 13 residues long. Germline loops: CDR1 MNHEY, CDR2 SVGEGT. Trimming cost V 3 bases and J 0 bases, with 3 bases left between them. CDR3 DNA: TGTGCCAGCAGTTATGGTAGCAATCAGCCCCAGCATTTT. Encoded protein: CASSYGSNQPQHF.

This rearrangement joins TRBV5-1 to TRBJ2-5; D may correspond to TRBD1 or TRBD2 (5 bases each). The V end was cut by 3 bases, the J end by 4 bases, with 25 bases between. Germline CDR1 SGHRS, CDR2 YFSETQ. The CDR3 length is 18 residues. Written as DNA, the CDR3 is TGCGCCAGCAGCTCCGCAGCCGATTTGTACGGGGCGAGAGAGACCCAGTACTTC. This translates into CASSSAADLYGARETQYF.

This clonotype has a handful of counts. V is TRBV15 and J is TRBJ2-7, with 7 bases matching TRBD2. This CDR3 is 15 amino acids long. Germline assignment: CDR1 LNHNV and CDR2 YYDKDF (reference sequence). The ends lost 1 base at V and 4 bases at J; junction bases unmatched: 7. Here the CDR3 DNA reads TGTGCCACCAGCAGAGGCGGGGGTAGCGCGTACGAGCAGTACTTC. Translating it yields CATSRGGGSAYEQYF.

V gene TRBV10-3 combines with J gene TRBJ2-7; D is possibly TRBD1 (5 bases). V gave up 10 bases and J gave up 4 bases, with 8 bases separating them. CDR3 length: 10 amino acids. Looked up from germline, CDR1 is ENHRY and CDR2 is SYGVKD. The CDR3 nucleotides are TGTGCCACTGGGGCTTACGAGCAGTACTTC. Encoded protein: CATGAYEQYF.

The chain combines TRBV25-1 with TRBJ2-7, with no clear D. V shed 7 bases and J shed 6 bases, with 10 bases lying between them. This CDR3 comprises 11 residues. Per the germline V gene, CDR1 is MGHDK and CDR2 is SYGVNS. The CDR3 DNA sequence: TGTGCCAGCACCGATTGGGGCGAGCAGTACTTC. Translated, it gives CASTDWGEQYF.

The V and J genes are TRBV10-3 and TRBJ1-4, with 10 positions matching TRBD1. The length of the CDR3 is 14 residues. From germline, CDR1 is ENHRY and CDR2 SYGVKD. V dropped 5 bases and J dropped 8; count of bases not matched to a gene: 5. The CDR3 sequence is CAISPGQGEEKLFF. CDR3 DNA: TGTGCCATCAGTCCCGGACAGGGGGAGGAAAAACTGTTTTTT.

The DNA of the CDR3 is TGTGCCAGCAGTGGGAGACAGAACCATACCTATAATTCACCCCTCCACTTT. Translating it yields CASSGRQNHTYNSPLHF. The chain carries TRBV6-1 and TRBJ1-6; D might be TRBD1 (5 bases). Germline CDR1 reads MNHNS; CDR2 reads SASEGT. The CDR3 length is 17 residues. Trimming left V 4 bases short and J 2 bases short, with 15 bases between.

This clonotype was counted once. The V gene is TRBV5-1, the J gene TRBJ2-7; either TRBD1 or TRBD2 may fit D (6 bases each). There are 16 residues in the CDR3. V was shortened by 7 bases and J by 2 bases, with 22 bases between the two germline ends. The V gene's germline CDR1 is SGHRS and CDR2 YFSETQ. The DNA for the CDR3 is TGCGCCAGCGCCCCGGGGGCGGCGGCCCCTCCCTACGAGCAGTACTTC. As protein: CASAPGAAAPPYEQYF.

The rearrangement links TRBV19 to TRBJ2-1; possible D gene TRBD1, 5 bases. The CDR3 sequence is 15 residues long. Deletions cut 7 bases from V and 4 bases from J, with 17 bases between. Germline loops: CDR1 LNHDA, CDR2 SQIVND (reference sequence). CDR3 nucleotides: TGTGCCAGTAAAACAGGATTAGGGGCGTACAATGAGCAGTTCTTC. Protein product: CASKTGLGAYNEQFF.